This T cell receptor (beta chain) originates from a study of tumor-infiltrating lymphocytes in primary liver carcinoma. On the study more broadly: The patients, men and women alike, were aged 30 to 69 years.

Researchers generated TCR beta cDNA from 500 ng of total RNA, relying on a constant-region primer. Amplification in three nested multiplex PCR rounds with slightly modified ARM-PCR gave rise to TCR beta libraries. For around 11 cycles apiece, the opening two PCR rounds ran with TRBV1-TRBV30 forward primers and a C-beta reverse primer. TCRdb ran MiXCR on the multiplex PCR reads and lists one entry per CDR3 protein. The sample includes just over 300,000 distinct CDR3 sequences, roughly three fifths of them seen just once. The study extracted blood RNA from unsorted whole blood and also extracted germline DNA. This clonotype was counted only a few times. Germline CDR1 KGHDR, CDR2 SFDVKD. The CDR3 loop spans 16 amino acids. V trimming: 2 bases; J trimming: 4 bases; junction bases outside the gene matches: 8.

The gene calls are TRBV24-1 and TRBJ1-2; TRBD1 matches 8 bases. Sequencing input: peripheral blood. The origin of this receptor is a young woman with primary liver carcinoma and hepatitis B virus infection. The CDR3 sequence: CATSDSTGEGAYGYTF. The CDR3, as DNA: TGTGCCACCAGTGATTCGACAGGGGAAGGAGCCTATGGCTACACCTTC.